The 20 T cell receptor beta chains below were found in one sample sequenced in a study of T-cell reconstitution after alpha-beta-depleted transplantation in children (dated by TCRdb to 2015 to 2016). Libraries came from PCR. The sequencer was an Illumina HiSeq 2500. TCR libraries were prepared with molecular barcoding, using unique molecular identifiers to normalize TCRbeta repertoire quantification. TCRdb reprocessed the public reads (quality trimming at Q25 with fastp, clone calling with MiXCR) and kept in-frame beta chains. Each CDR3 protein appears once, grouped with its most common genes and DNA. In all, the sample holds around 800,000 distinct CDR3 sequences, and around 15% of those were seen once. The top ten hold roughly 4.8% of the sample. In the paper's terms, the treatment or condition label means: allogeneic hematopoietic cell transplantation with graft depleted of TCRalphabeta T cells and CD19 B cells.

This sample comprised PBMCs, mostly from graft donor cells, obtained 360 days after TCRalphabeta/CD19-depleted stem cell transplant. The receptors come from a male patient under 18 who had a stem cell transplant for acute lymphoblastic leukemia, so the T cells may come from the graft donor.

The chain is built from TRBV4-1 and TRBJ2-1, with 15 bases identical to TRBD2. The length of the CDR3 is 19 residues. The trim removed 4 bases at V and 7 bases at J, leaving 14 bases unmatched. CDR1 MGHRA and CDR2 YSYEKL come from the germline V gene. The CDR3 DNA sequence: TGCGCCAGCAGCCCTCCTGGACTAGCGGGAGGGCTAGACGGTAATGAGCAGTTCTTC. Translation: CASSPPGLAGGLDGNEQFF.

V and J are TRBV4-1 and TRBJ1-5; D possibly corresponds to TRBD1 (5 bases). Looked up from germline, CDR1 is MGHRA and CDR2 is YSYEKL. V lost 3 bases to trimming and J lost 0 bases, with 15 bases between them. The CDR3 totals 17 residues. For the CDR3, the DNA is TGCGCCAGCAGCCACACTAGAGGGGCGTCTAGCAATCAGCCCCAGCATTTT. Translated, it gives CASSHTRGASSNQPQHF.

The table lists this clonotype with many counts. V and J are TRBV24-1 and TRBJ1-1, with D possibly matching TRBD1 (5 bases). The CDR3 is made up of 13 amino acids. The ends were cut back, 1 base at V and 4 bases at J, with 6 bases in the middle. CDR1 and CDR2 from the germline V gene are KGHDR and SFDVKD. The CDR3 nucleotides are TGTGCCACCAGTGATTTTGGGGGCACTGAAGCTTTCTTT. It encodes CATSDFGGTEAFF.

The genes are TRBV24-1 and TRBJ2-3, with D tentatively TRBD1 or TRBD2 (5 bases each). The V gene's germline CDR1 is KGHDR and CDR2 SFDVKD. The CDR3 spans 13 residues. Trimming took off 9 bases at V and 4 bases at J, with 13 bases between the two ends. DNA of the CDR3: TGTGCCACCGGGGCGGGTAACGCAGATACGCAGTATTTT. Translation: CATGAGNADTQYF.

This clonotype was seen just once. This chain links TRBV7-3 with TRBJ2-2; D gene ambiguous. Trimming shortened V by 3 bases and J by 3 bases, and 8 bases separated the two germline ends. Per the germline V gene, CDR1 is SGHTA and CDR2 is FQGTGA. CDR3 length: 14 amino acids. In nucleotides, the CDR3 is TGTGCCAGCAGCTTGCAGTTCTACACCGGGGAGCTGTTTTTT. Its translation is CASSLQFYTGELFF.

This clonotype was seen ten or more times. The V call is TRBV12-3 or TRBV12-4, the J call TRBJ1-1; possible D gene TRBD1, 5 bases. V lost 6 bases and J lost 5, with 7 bases in between. The CDR3 loop spans 11 amino acids. For the CDR3, the DNA is TGTGCCAGCAGGGGGGGAACTGAAGCTTTCTTT. This translates into CASRGGTEAFF.

This clonotype was counted many times. V usage is TRBV7-9 and J usage is TRBJ2-7; TRBD1 aligns across 9 bases. CDR1 and CDR2 from the germline V gene are SEHNR and FQNEAQ (reference sequence). This CDR3 region has 15 residues. V lost 2 bases and J lost 6; bases outside the gene matches: 8. CDR3 nucleotides: TGTGCCAGCAGCTTATCGGGACAGGGCTCTGGCGAGCAGTACTTC. This translates into CASSLSGQGSGEQYF.

This clonotype has only a few counts. The chain carries TRBV4-1 and TRBJ1-4; D might be TRBD1 (5 bases). The V and J ends lost 2 bases and 8 bases respectively, with 9 bases between them. CDR1 MGHRA and CDR2 YSYEKL come from the germline V gene. The CDR3 is 13 residues long. The CDR3 region has the DNA TGCGCCAGCAGCCAATTATGGGGGGAAAAACTGTTTTTT. Its translation is CASSQLWGEKLFF.

This clonotype was detected many times. This sequence joins TRBV5-1 and TRBJ1-1, with TRBD1 matching over 8 bases. The CDR3 extends over 13 amino acids. Germline trimming cut 5 bases from V and 5 bases from J; bases unmatched to any gene: 5. Germline V lookup: CDR1 SGHRS, CDR2 YFSETQ. The CDR3 DNA reads TGCGCCAGCAGGCGGCAGGGGGCAACTGAAGCTTTCTTT. Encoded protein: CASRRQGATEAFF.

The table lists this clonotype with a few counts. The chain joins TRBV7-9 to TRBJ2-1; D perhaps matches TRBD2 (6 bases). Trimming pared 1 base from V and 8 bases from J, leaving 15 bases between. The CDR3 is 15 residues long. Germline CDR1 SEHNR, CDR2 FQNEAQ (reference sequence). The DNA for the CDR3 is TGTGCCAGCAGCTTAGAGTACCGGGAGATCTATGAGCAGTTCTTC. As protein: CASSLEYREIYEQFF.

This clonotype showed up just a few times. The chain recombines TRBV7-6 with TRBJ2-3; 7 positions agree with TRBD2. V dropped 4 bases and J dropped 4; count of bases not matched to a gene: 5. The CDR3 has 14 amino acids. Germline V lookup: CDR1 SGHVS, CDR2 FNYEAQ. CDR3 loop: CASSSAGRADTQYF. CDR3 DNA: TGTGCCAGCAGCTCAGCGGGAAGGGCAGATACGCAGTATTTT.

The genes are TRBV5-1 and TRBJ2-7; TRBD2 aligns across 10 bases. CDR1 is SGHRS and CDR2 is YFSETQ in the germline V gene. J lost 3 bases, V lost 0 bases, and 9 bases had no gene match. The CDR3 totals 17 residues. For the CDR3, the DNA is TGCGCCAGCAGCTTGGCGGTAGCGGGAGGAACCTACTACGAGCAGTACTTC. This codes for CASSLAVAGGTYYEQYF.

The chain links TRBV5-4 to TRBJ2-1; D remains ambiguous. CDR1 SGHNT and CDR2 YYREEE come from the germline V gene (reference sequence). The CDR3 length is 16 residues. Trimming took off 3 bases at V and 0 bases at J, with 13 bases between the two ends. CDR3 DNA: TGTGCCAGCAGCTGGCCCCCTAAAAGCTCCTACAATGAGCAGTTCTTC. Residues: CASSWPPKSSYNEQFF.

This chain uses TRBV24-1 with TRBJ1-2; D perhaps matches TRBD1 (6 bases). Germline CDR1 KGHDR, CDR2 SFDVKD. This CDR3 has 16 amino acids. Trimming stripped 9 bases from V and 0 bases from J, with 19 bases between. The DNA for the CDR3 is TGTGCCACCCATGGGGGCGTTGACAGCACTAACTATGGCTACACCTTC. As protein: CATHGGVDSTNYGYTF.

In DNA form, the CDR3 reads TGTGCCAGCAGTGAACAGGGGTCTGGGGCCAACGTCCTGACTTTC. It yields the protein CASSEQGSGANVLTF. The chain has TRBV2 and TRBJ2-6, with D maybe TRBD1 (6 bases). This CDR3 has 15 residues. The V gene lost 2 bases and the J gene lost 1 base, with 6 bases spanning the gap. CDR1 SNHLY and CDR2 FYNNEI come from the germline V gene.

V is TRBV5-1 and J is TRBJ2-5; D may be TRBD2 (5 bases). V was trimmed by 4 bases and J by 1 base, leaving 20 bases between them. Per germline, CDR1 SGHRS and CDR2 YFSETQ. The CDR3 extends over 17 amino acids. This chain's CDR3 is CASSLRPTGAGQETQYF. CDR3 DNA sequence: TGCGCCAGCAGCCTCAGGCCCACGGGCGCGGGCCAAGAGACCCAGTACTTC.

This clonotype turned up a few times. This chain uses TRBV29-1 with TRBJ2-1; D is possibly TRBD2 (5 bases). Germline values: CDR1 SQVTM, CDR2 ANQGSEA. CDR3 size: 14 residues. The V end was cut by 0 bases, the J end by 6 bases, with 12 bases between. CDR3 coding DNA: TGCAGCGTTGAAGATGGTCCCGGGGTCAATGAGCAGTTCTTC. It specifies CSVEDGPGVNEQFF.

This clonotype was found a few times. The chain employs TRBV6-1 and TRBJ2-1; 8 bases match TRBD1. This CDR3 region has 15 residues. Germline V gene data show CDR1 as MNHNS and CDR2 as SASEGT. After removal of 8 bases from V and 7 bases from J, the junction contained 13 bases not matched to a gene. CDR3 region: CASGRGAGGWNEQFF. DNA for the CDR3: TGTGCCAGCGGGAGAGGGGCAGGGGGCTGGAATGAGCAGTTCTTC.

The rearrangement uses TRBV14 and TRBJ1-1; a weak D match, TRBD1 (5 bases). The V gene's germline CDR1 is SGHDN and CDR2 FVKESK. The CDR3 loop spans 14 amino acids. The V gene lost 1 base and the J gene lost 5 bases, with 11 bases spanning the gap. As DNA, the CDR3 is TGTGCCAGCAGCCAAGGGGGGACGTTGACTGAAGCTTTCTTT. Translation gives CASSQGGTLTEAFF. Full variable domain (rest looked up from reference TRBV14 and TRBJ1-1): EAGVTQFPSHSVIEKGQTVTLRCDPISGHDNLYWYRRVMGKEIKFLLHFVKESKQDESGMPNNRFLAERTGGTYSTLKVQPAELEDSGVYFCASSQGGTLTEAFFGQGTRLTVV.

This clonotype was observed a few times. The V and J genes are TRBV11-2 and TRBJ2-7; D uncertain. V gave up 1 base and J gave up 3 bases, with 16 bases separating them. This CDR3 region has 16 residues. Germline assignment: CDR1 SGHAT and CDR2 FQNNGV. Here the CDR3 reads CASSLAADMDYYEQYF. The CDR3 DNA is TGTGCCAGCAGCTTAGCCGCAGACATGGATTACTACGAGCAGTACTTC.